This T cell receptor beta chain was sequenced during a study of beta chain features in type 1 diabetes (dated by TCRdb to between 2018 and 2020). Background on the whole study: Patients and healthy donors did not differ in mean age, gender distribution, total cell number or subset yield. A total of about 100,000,000 sorted cells were examined across all samples, and RNA yield correlated strongly with the number of cells per subset. In the study, TCRB repertoires of sorted circulating CD4+ T cell subsets from recently diagnosed type 1 diabetes patients were compared with those of matched healthy donors. Naive and central memory subsets were obtained from all 30 or so donors, but regulatory and stem cell-like memory subsets were isolated from only 8 patients and roughly eight healthy donors.

V lost 1 base and J lost 9 bases; the stretch between them is 15 bases long. The CDR3 starts with the cysteine, ends with the phenylalanine, and has 14 residues. Kept here is only the CDR3 DNA, which spans 42 bases and is read in frame from base 1. CDR1 and CDR2 (SGHVS, FQNEAQ) derive from the germline V gene. This clone was counted between two and nine times. Its cognate antigen has yet to be identified. The sample holds no much larger clone one base away, and base qualities are not on file. Each donor gave one peripheral blood draw, about 110 mL on average, collected into heparinised tubes. Using a panel that included CD45RO, CCR7, CD25, CD127, CD95 and CD27, naive, central memory, regulatory and stem cell-like memory CD4+ T cells were sorted on a BD FACSAria II. All sorted populations exceeded 95% purity. PBMCs were isolated immediately by Lymphoprep density gradient centrifugation and stained directly without culture. To minimize batch effects, samples were stained and sorted in pairs, one healthy donor with one patient per experiment.

The High Capacity cDNA Reverse Transcription Kit was used to reverse transcribe all of the isolated RNA, meaning that expressed TCRB transcripts were what got sequenced. Naive, central memory and regulatory T cell samples underwent deep immunoSEQ sequencing, averaging around 4 million total reads per sample. After sorted cells were lysed in RLT buffer, RNA was extracted with DNase-treated RNeasy Micro or Mini kits, with the choice depending on cell number. To prevent cross-contamination, each cell subset was processed individually, whereas patient and healthy donor samples were processed jointly. Using the immunoSEQ multiplex PCR, TCRB sequences were amplified from cDNA into 87-bp fragments spanning the CDR3 region. Amplicons were sequenced on the Illumina HiSeq platform. The authors processed their data as follows. Synthetic template baselines were used to correct PCR bias computationally, reads within Hamming distance 2 were collapsed together, and singletons that could not be merged were discarded. Reads were aligned to IMGT to assign V, D and J genes, CDR3 length, and insertions or deletions at six rearrangement sites. Within each subset, clonotype counts were normalized to sorted cell number, and only after that were true diversity and Gini coefficients computed with the tcR R package. The overlap coefficient, calculated on TCRB nucleotide sequences, was used to measure repertoire sharing. As stored in TCRdb, this immuneACCESS dataset retains in-frame rearrangements with V and J assigned. A fraction of the clones does not appear; measured against another copy, unresolved V genes explain less than half of the discrepancy, and the remainder lacks a known reason. That table gives V, J and clone size, and the DNA gave D and trimming. The sample includes 110,000 to 150,000 clones, with 9.2% observed a single time. The ten largest make up 0.6% to 0.8% of the sample.

The paper as a whole reports these results and caveats: Shorter templates might be favored by PCR, yet because patient and control samples were amplified and corrected together, any such skew would affect both groups equally. Patients with type 1 diabetes made fewer insertions and deleted more nucleotides at VDJ recombination sites, implying thymic rearrangement abnormalities. Naive, central memory and regulatory TCRB repertoires appeared to be more similar among patients than among healthy donors. Sequencing cDNA rather than genomic DNA could over-represent highly expressing activated cells, although activation and CD3 levels did not differ between groups. HLA sub-analyses involved small numbers of individuals, so any influence of HLA type on TCRB rearrangement remained unresolved. In all four CD4+ subsets, TCRB CDR3 length was moderately but significantly shorter in type 1 diabetes patients.

The clonotype was recovered from a man younger than 30 in good health. The sequencing input was central memory CD4+ T cells from blood. The sequence links TRBV7-8 to TRBJ2-5; the D gene is not confidently resolved. Here the CDR3 is given as CASSLGPGSLAQYF. In nucleotide form, the sequence is TGTGCCAGCAGCTTAGGTCCCGGGTCCCTGGCCCAGTACTTC.